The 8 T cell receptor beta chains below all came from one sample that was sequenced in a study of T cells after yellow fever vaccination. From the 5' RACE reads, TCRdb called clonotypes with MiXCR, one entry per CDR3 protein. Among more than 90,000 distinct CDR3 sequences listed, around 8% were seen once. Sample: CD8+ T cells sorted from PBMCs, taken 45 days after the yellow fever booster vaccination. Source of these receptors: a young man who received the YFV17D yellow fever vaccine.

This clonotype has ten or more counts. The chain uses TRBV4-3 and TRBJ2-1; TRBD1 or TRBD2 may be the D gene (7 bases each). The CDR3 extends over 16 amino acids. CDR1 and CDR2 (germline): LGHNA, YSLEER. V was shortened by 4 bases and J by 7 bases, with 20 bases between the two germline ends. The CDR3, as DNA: TGCGCCAGCAGCCCCCGCCCCCAGGGGGGGTATAATGAGCAGTTCTTC. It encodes CASSPRPQGGYNEQFF.

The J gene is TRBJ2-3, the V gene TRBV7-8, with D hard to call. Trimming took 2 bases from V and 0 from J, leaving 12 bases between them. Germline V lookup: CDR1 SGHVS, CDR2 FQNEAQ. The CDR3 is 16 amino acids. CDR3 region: CASSLRRAHSTDTQYF. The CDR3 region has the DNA TGTGCCAGCAGCTTAAGACGGGCCCATAGCACAGATACGCAGTATTTT.

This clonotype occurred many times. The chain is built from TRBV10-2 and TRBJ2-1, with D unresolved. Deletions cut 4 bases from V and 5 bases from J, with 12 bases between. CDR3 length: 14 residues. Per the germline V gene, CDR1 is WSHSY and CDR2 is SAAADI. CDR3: CASSVTERNNEQFF. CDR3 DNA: TGCGCCAGCAGTGTCACGGAGAGGAACAATGAGCAGTTCTTC.

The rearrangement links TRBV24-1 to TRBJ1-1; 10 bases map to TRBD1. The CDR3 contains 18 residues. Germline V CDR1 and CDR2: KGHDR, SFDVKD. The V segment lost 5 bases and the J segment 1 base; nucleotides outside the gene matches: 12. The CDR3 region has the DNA TGTGCCACCAGTGTCCCGGACAGGGGGGATAAGGGGAACACTGAAGCTTTCTTT. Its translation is CATSVPDRGDKGNTEAFF.

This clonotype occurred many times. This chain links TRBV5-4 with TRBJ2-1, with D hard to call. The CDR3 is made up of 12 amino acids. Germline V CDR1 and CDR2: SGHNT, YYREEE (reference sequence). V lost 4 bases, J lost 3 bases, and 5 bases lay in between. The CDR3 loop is CASSPHYNEQFF. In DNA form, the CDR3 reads TGTGCCAGCAGCCCCCACTACAATGAGCAGTTCTTC.

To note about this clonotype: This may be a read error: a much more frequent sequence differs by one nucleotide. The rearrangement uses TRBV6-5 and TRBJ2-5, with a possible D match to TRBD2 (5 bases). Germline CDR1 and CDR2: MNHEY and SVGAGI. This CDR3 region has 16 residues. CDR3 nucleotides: TGTGCCAGCAGTTACGGTTTTTCCAGCGGTCAAGAGATCCAGTACTTC. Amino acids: CASSYGFSSGQEIQYF.

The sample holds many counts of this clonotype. CDR3 amino acids: CASSYQWGNEQFF. CDR3 nucleotide sequence: TGTGCCAGCAGTTACCAATGGGGGAATGAGCAGTTCTTC. The chain couples TRBV6-5 to TRBJ2-1, with D tentatively TRBD1 or TRBD2 (5 bases each). V was trimmed by 2 bases and J by 7 bases, leaving 9 bases between them. This CDR3 is built from 13 residues. Germline-derived CDR1 and CDR2 are MNHEY and SVGAGI.

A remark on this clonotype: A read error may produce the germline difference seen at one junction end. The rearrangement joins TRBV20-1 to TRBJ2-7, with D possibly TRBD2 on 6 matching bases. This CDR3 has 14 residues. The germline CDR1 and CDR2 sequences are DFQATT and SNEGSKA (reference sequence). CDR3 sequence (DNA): TGCATTGCTAGCGTCTCGGGGCTAATCTACGAGCAGTACTTC. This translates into CIASVSGLIYEQYF.